Listed here are 8 T cell receptor beta chains from one sample, sequenced in a study of vaccination and CD4 T cells after COVID-19. This sample's treatment: approximately nine-day PBMC culture with coronavirus spike peptide pools or control peptides (ViraFEST assay). These receptors have no known antigen. Sequencing of the DNA from cultured CD4+ T cells was carried out with the Oncomine TCR Beta short-read assay. TCRdb ran MiXCR on the PCR reads and lists one entry per CDR3 protein. The profile covers about 11,000 distinct CDR3 sequences, with 25% appearing a single time and around 24% taken by the ten largest. The sequencing here drew on CD4+ T cells from blood, cultured in vitro, taken after SARS-CoV-2 vaccination. Every receptor here comes from a human donor who had recovered from COVID-19.

This clonotype has just a few counts. V is TRBV20-1 and J is TRBJ2-7; the D is unclear. The V and J ends lost 6 bases and 3 bases respectively, with 12 bases between them. CDR3 length: 12 residues. Germline V gene sequence: CDR1 DFQATT, CDR2 SNEGSKA (reference sequence). The CDR3 loop reads CSAGAVYYEQYF. The CDR3 DNA reads as TGCAGTGCAGGAGCTGTTTACTACGAGCAGTACTTC.

V usage is TRBV5-8 and J usage is TRBJ2-6, with D possibly matching TRBD2 (5 bases). V was trimmed by 2 bases and J by 2 bases, leaving 8 bases between them. CDR3 length: 15 amino acids. The germline V gene has CDR1 SGHTS and CDR2 YDEGEE. The CDR3 here is CASSFGNAGANVLTF. In DNA, the CDR3 is TGTGCCAGCAGCTTCGGGAACGCTGGGGCCAACGTCCTGACTTTC. Complete variable domain (other parts from reference TRBV5-8 and TRBJ2-6): EAGVTQSPTHLIKTRGQQATLRCSPISGHTSVYWYQQALGLGLQFLLWYDEGEERNRGNFPPRFSGRQFPNYSSELNVNALELEDSALYLCASSFGNAGANVLTFGAGSRLTVL.

Only a few counts were recorded for this clonotype. The CDR3 DNA reads as TGTGCCACAGCCGAGGGACGGATCGGGGGTTCACCCCTCCACTTT. Its protein product is CATAEGRIGGSPLHF. The gene calls are TRBV27 and TRBJ1-6; tentative D call: TRBD1 (5 bases). The CDR3 length is 15 residues. The germline CDR1 and CDR2 sequences are MNHEY and SMNVEV (reference sequence). Trimming shortened V by 10 bases and J by 9 bases, and 22 bases separated the two germline ends.

This clonotype was detected a few times. The gene calls are TRBV5-1 and TRBJ2-7; the match to TRBD1 covers 7 bases. Germline V gene sequence: CDR1 SGHRS, CDR2 YFSETQ. The CDR3 is 13 amino acids. J lost 2 bases, V lost 3 bases, and 2 bases had no gene match. The CDR3 loop is CASSWGQTYEQYF. In DNA, the CDR3 is TGCGCCAGCAGCTGGGGACAGACCTACGAGCAGTACTTC.

The rearrangement joins TRBV6-5 to TRBJ2-1; maybe TRBD2 (6 bases). V lost 4 bases and J 0 bases, leaving 10 bases between the germline ends. The length of the CDR3 is 15 residues. Germline CDR1 reads MNHEY; CDR2 reads SVGAGI. The CDR3: CASSWDSSSYNEQFF. The CDR3 bases are TGTGCCAGCAGTTGGGACTCGAGCTCCTACAATGAGCAGTTCTTC.

This chain uses TRBV2 with TRBJ2-7; D gene ambiguous. With 1 base removed from V and 2 bases from J, the gap between germline ends came to 9 bases. This CDR3 comprises 14 residues. The V gene's germline CDR1 is SNHLY and CDR2 FYNNEI. CDR3 bases: TGTGCCAGCAGTGAAGATCGTCTACCCTACGAGCAGTACTTC. It codes for CASSEDRLPYEQYF. The full variable domain, rest sourced from reference TRBV2 and TRBJ2-7, is EPEVTQTPSHQVTQMGQEVILRCVPISNHLYFYWYRQILGQKVEFLVSFYNNEISEKSEIFDDQFSVERPDGSNFTLKIRSTKLEDSAMYFCASSEDRLPYEQYFGPGTRLTVT.

V gene TRBV5-4 combines with J gene TRBJ2-1, with TRBD1 matching over 8 bases. The V segment lost 4 bases and the J segment 8 bases; nucleotides outside the gene matches: 5. This CDR3 comprises 13 residues. Germline assignment: CDR1 SGHNT and CDR2 YYREEE (reference sequence). CDR3 loop: CASSRTGTDEQFF. The CDR3 DNA reads as TGTGCCAGCAGCCGGACAGGGACGGATGAGCAGTTCTTC.

This clonotype was seen more than once but under ten times. The chain couples TRBV20-1 to TRBJ2-5; TRBD2 matches at 14 bases. After removal of 0 bases from V and 2 bases from J, the junction contained 8 bases not matched to a gene. The CDR3 runs 18 residues. The V gene's germline CDR1 is DFQATT and CDR2 SNEGSKA (reference sequence). CDR3 protein: CSAREGQRLAGGQETQYF. The CDR3 DNA follows: TGCAGTGCTAGAGAGGGTCAAAGACTAGCGGGGGGGCAAGAGACCCAGTACTTC.